The 22 T cell receptor beta chains presented below share a single source sample, sequenced in a study of cytomegalovirus exposure and HLA in healthy donors. Use of 60 Vbeta and 13 Jbeta primers characterized the PCR. Method: immunoSEQ multiplex PCR; TCRdb's copy keeps in-frame clones and lacks some. Of fewer than 130,000 clones listed, roughly 80% are singletons. Sequenced sample: PBMCs. Receptor source: a female donor in good health and CMV-seropositive.

The chain uses TRBV5-1 and TRBJ2-1; 11 bases align to TRBD2. The germline V gene has CDR1 SGHRS and CDR2 YFSETQ. V was clipped by 2 bases and J by 7 bases; unmatched bases: 5. The CDR3 totals 15 residues. The CDR3 loop is CASSFLAGGGNEQFF. The CDR3 coding sequence is TGCGCCAGCAGCTTCCTAGCGGGAGGAGGGAATGAGCAGTTCTTC.

The rearrangement links TRBV7-9 to TRBJ1-4, with 7 bases lining up with TRBD1. The CDR3 has 15 residues. The germline V gene has CDR1 SEHNR and CDR2 FQNEAQ (reference sequence). V gave up 6 bases and J gave up 7 bases; unmatched junction bases: 11. The CDR3 loop reads CASSPLDRDTEKLFF. As DNA, the CDR3 is TGTGCCAGCAGTCCATTAGACAGGGATACTGAAAAACTGTTTTTT.

This clone occurred once. The chain has TRBV19 and TRBJ1-5; 12 bases are shared with TRBD1. Per germline, CDR1 LNHDA and CDR2 SQIVND (reference sequence). The CDR3 spans 16 residues. V was pared by 5 bases and J by 3 bases, with 5 bases of the junction left unmatched. CDR3 in amino acids: CASSPLGQGANQPQHF. In DNA, the CDR3 is TGTGCCAGTAGTCCCCTGGGACAGGGGGCCAATCAGCCCCAGCATTTT.

This clone was seen a handful of times. The chain employs TRBV18 and TRBJ2-7; 10 bases fit TRBD1. CDR3 size: 15 residues. Germline V gene data show CDR1 as KGHSH and CDR2 as LQKENI. The junction had 4 bases not matched to a gene; V was cut back by 3 bases and J by 2 bases. The CDR3 DNA is TGTGCCAGCTCACCCGGGACAGGGGTAACCTACGAGCAGTACTTC. Protein: CASSPGTGVTYEQYF. The full variable domain, in which reference TRBV18 and TRBJ2-7 provide the parts outside the CDR3, is NAGVMQNPRHLVRRRGQEARLRCSPMKGHSHVYWYRQLPEEGLKFMVYLQKENIIDESGMPKERFSAEFPKEGPSILRIQQVVRGDSAAYFCASSPGTGVTYEQYFGPGTRLTVT.

The chain recombines TRBV5-1 with TRBJ2-1, with D perhaps matching TRBD1 (6 bases). The V gene lost 3 bases and the J gene lost 6 bases, with 13 bases spanning the gap. The CDR3 runs to 14 residues. CDR1 and CDR2 from the germline V gene are SGHRS and YFSETQ. The CDR3: CASSSYQGFNEQFF. The CDR3 DNA sequence: TGCGCCAGCAGCTCGTATCAGGGGTTCAATGAGCAGTTCTTC.

This sequence joins TRBV7-6 and TRBJ2-7, with a weak D call TRBD1 (6 bases). The germline V gene encodes CDR1 SGHVS and CDR2 FNYEAQ. V lost 3 bases, J lost 1 base, and 10 bases lay in between. The CDR3 covers 14 residues. CDR3 in DNA: TGTGCCAGCAGCTTGGGTGGACAGTCCTACGAGCAGTACTTC. Protein sequence: CASSLGGQSYEQYF.

The rearrangement joins TRBV7-8 to TRBJ2-5, with unresolved D. Germline V gene sequence: CDR1 SGHVS, CDR2 FQNEAQ. V shed 5 bases and J shed 5 bases, with 21 bases lying between them. CDR3 size: 16 residues. The CDR3 sequence is CASSDVSVILLETQYF. CDR3 in DNA: TGTGCCAGCAGCGACGTCAGCGTTATCCTTTTGGAGACCCAGTACTTC.

Only a few counts were recorded for this clone. This chain links TRBV7-6 with TRBJ2-3; the D is unclear. Germline V gene lookup returns CDR1 SGHVS and CDR2 FNYEAQ. The CDR3 is 14 amino acids. V lost 4 bases, J lost 3 bases, and 11 bases lay in between. The CDR3 loop reads CASSSFVGTDTQYF. CDR3 nucleotide sequence: TGTGCCAGCAGCTCCTTCGTCGGGACAGATACGCAGTATTTT.

The rearrangement uses TRBV27 and TRBJ1-5, with 8 bases fitting TRBD1. With 8 bases clipped from V and 6 bases from J, the junction kept 3 bases outside the gene matches. Germline lookup yields CDR1 MNHEY and CDR2 SMNVEV (reference sequence). The CDR3 consists of 12 residues. In nucleotides, the CDR3 is TGTGCCAGCCGGACAGGGATTCAGCCCCAGCATTTT. This translates into CASRTGIQPQHF.

This chain joins TRBV11-3 and TRBJ2-7, with 8 nucleotides matching TRBD1. The CDR3 covers 15 residues. Per the germline V gene, CDR1 is SGHNT and CDR2 is YENEEA. V was pared by 5 bases and J by 3 bases, with 9 bases of the junction left unmatched. In DNA, the CDR3 is TGTGCCAGCAGCCCCGCAGGGGGCCCTGTCTACGAGCAGTACTTC. Translation: CASSPAGGPVYEQYF. The whole variable domain, filled in from reference TRBV11-3 and TRBJ2-7, reads EAGVVQSPRYKIIEKKQPVAFWCNPISGHNTLYWYLQNLGQGPELLIRYENEEAVDDSQLPKDRFSAERLKGVDSTLKIQPAELGDSAVYLCASSPAGGPVYEQYFGPGTRLTVT.

This rearrangement joins TRBV5-6 to TRBJ1-6; TRBD1 matches at 7 bases. Germline values: CDR1 SGHDT, CDR2 YYEEEE. Trimming at V came to 4 bases and at J to 10 bases, leaving 14 bases not matched to a gene. CDR3 length: 16 amino acids. The CDR3 region is CASSMGWGTAASPLHF. The CDR3 bases are TGTGCCAGCAGCATGGGATGGGGGACAGCCGCCTCACCCCTCCACTTT.

A single count supports this clone. The genes are TRBV9 and TRBJ2-1, with TRBD2 identical over 9 bases. V shed 2 bases and J 8 bases; nucleotides not matched to a gene: 8. The germline V gene encodes CDR1 SGDLS and CDR2 YYNGEE. This CDR3 is 15 amino acids long. The CDR3 DNA sequence: TGTGCCAGCAGCGTTTCGACTAGCGGTAAGGATGAGCAGTTCTTC. Translated, it gives CASSVSTSGKDEQFF.

This chain connects TRBV6-5 to TRBJ2-7, with D possibly being TRBD2 (6 bases). V shed 6 bases and J shed 0 bases, with 15 bases lying between them. CDR3 length: 15 amino acids. CDR1 and CDR2 from the germline V gene are MNHEY and SVGAGI. CDR3 region: CASRTIGGSSYEQYF. CDR3 bases: TGTGCCAGCAGAACCATCGGGGGAAGCTCCTACGAGCAGTACTTC.

With regard to this clone: Other DNA sequences from this sample encode an identical CDR3 as well. The chain recombines TRBV13 with TRBJ2-2, with 8 bases matching TRBD1. The V gene's germline CDR1 is PRHDT and CDR2 FYEKMQ (reference sequence). CDR3 length: 15 residues. J gave up 8 bases and V 4 bases, and 9 bases lay outside the gene matches. The CDR3 protein is CASSWGTGSTGELFF. As DNA, the CDR3 is TGTGCCAGCAGCTGGGGGACAGGCAGCACTGGGGAGCTGTTTTTT.

This chain links TRBV28 with TRBJ2-7, with a weak D call TRBD1 (5 bases). Germline V gives CDR1 MDHEN, CDR2 SYDVKM. The CDR3 totals 17 residues. The ends were cut back, 5 bases at V and 0 bases at J, with 20 bases in the middle. CDR3 bases: TGTGCCAGCAGTCCTCTTTCTGGGGCCCCGAGCTCCTACGAGCAGTACTTC. It yields the protein CASSPLSGAPSSYEQYF.

This sequence joins TRBV25-1 and TRBJ1-1; D remains ambiguous. Between the trimmed V and J ends, which lost 4 bases and 7 bases, there was a span of 13 bases. Germline values: CDR1 MGHDK, CDR2 SYGVNS. The CDR3 contains 13 residues. CDR3 in amino acids: CASSGVDGDEAFF. CDR3 DNA sequence: TGTGCCAGCAGTGGGGTTGACGGGGATGAAGCTTTCTTT. The whole variable domain, filled in from reference TRBV25-1 and TRBJ1-1, reads EADIYQTPRYLVIGTGKKITLECSQTMGHDKMYWYQQDPGMELHLIHYSYGVNSTEKGDLSSESTVSRIRTEHFPLTLESARPSHTSQYLCASSGVDGDEAFFGQGTRLTVV.

The chain joins TRBV21-1 to TRBJ1-6. TRBV21-1 is a pseudogene. The CDR3 contains 20 residues. Written as DNA, the CDR3 is TGTGCCAGCAGCAAAGGTGCGAAGGGACGGGGGGGTGGGGAAAATTCACCCCTCCACTTT. Translating it yields CASSKGAKGRGGGENSPLHF.

This clone was seen only a few times. As DNA, the CDR3 is TGCGCCAGCAGCTCGCGACTAGCGGGTGCAGGGAATGAGCAGTTCTTC. Protein product: CASSSRLAGAGNEQFF. The genes are TRBV5-1 and TRBJ2-1, with TRBD2 matching over 10 bases. The CDR3 is made up of 16 amino acids. CDR1 is SGHRS, CDR2 YFSETQ, per germline. Trimming at V came to 3 bases and at J to 7 bases, leaving 10 bases not matched to a gene.

The J gene is TRBJ1-4, the V gene TRBV28; TRBD1 is a possible D gene (5 bases). The V end was cut by 8 bases, the J end by 8 bases, with 18 bases between. Looked up from germline, CDR1 is MDHEN and CDR2 is SYDVKM. The CDR3 has 14 residues. Here the CDR3 reads CASHSSGGREKLFF. The CDR3 nucleotides read TGTGCCAGCCATTCATCCGGGGGTCGGGAAAAACTGTTTTTT. The variable domain in full, with the rest retrieved from reference TRBV28 and TRBJ1-4, is DVKVTQSSRYLVKRTGEKVFLECVQDMDHENMFWYRQDPGLGLRLIYFSYDVKMKEKGDIPEGYSVSREKKERFSLILESASTNQTSMYLCASHSSGGREKLFFGSGTQLSVL.

The chain carries TRBV5-1 and TRBJ2-7; D may be TRBD2 (6 bases). This CDR3 spans 14 amino acids. Trimming pared 7 bases from V and 7 bases from J, leaving 21 bases between. Germline CDR1 and CDR2: SGHRS and YFSETQ. The CDR3, as DNA: TGCGCCAGCGGTTCCGGGACGGGAGAGCGGGAGCAGTACTTC. It yields the protein CASGSGTGEREQYF.

The V call is TRBV7-2, the J call TRBJ1-1; 9 bases align to TRBD1. This CDR3 has 13 amino acids. With 6 bases clipped from V and 5 bases from J, the junction kept 4 bases outside the gene matches. Germline V gene data show CDR1 as SGHTA and CDR2 as FQGNSA. In DNA form, the CDR3 reads TGTGCCAGCAGTGGACAGGGGACGACTGAAGCTTTCTTT. Its translation is CASSGQGTTEAFF.

The V and J genes are TRBV4-2 and TRBJ2-3, with 12 bases fitting TRBD2. Germline V CDR1 and CDR2: LGHNA, YNFKEQ. V lost 8 bases and J lost 3; bases outside the gene matches: 6. The CDR3 has 15 residues. CDR3 in amino acids: CASSLAGGLTDTQYF. CDR3 sequence (DNA): TGTGCCAGCTCCCTAGCGGGGGGGCTGACAGATACGCAGTATTTT.